One sample yielded the 20 T cell receptor beta chains listed below, sequenced in a study of blood T cell repertoires in COVID-19. Profiled with immunoSEQ multiplex PCR; TCRdb holds only in-frame clones, not every one. The data show about 370,000 clones, around 87% seen once. Sequenced input: peripheral blood. The receptors were gathered from a woman aged 30 to 39 with COVID-19, enrolled during active disease.

This clone was counted between two and nine times. This chain joins TRBV6-4 and TRBJ1-3; no definite D call. V was shortened by 11 bases and J by 2 bases, with 13 bases between the two germline ends. This CDR3 spans 13 amino acids. CDR1 and CDR2 from the germline V gene are MRHNA and SNTAGT. CDR3 protein: CALRRSPGNTIYF. For the CDR3, the DNA is TGTGCCCTAAGGAGGTCCCCTGGAAACACCATATATTTT.

The V and J genes are TRBV30 and TRBJ2-7; 14 nucleotides align to TRBD2. The CDR3 is 14 residues long. Per the germline V gene, CDR1 is GTSNPN and CDR2 is SVGIG (reference sequence). The ends lost 2 bases at V and 5 bases at J; junction bases unmatched: 2. The CDR3 DNA reads TGTGCCTGGAGTCTGGGACTAGCGGGGGACGAGCAGTACTTC. This sequence encodes CAWSLGLAGDEQYF.

V is TRBV6-1 and J is TRBJ2-7; D ambiguous. CDR3 length: 14 amino acids. CDR1 MNHNS and CDR2 SASEGT come from the germline V gene. The ends were cut back, 1 base at V and 4 bases at J, with 11 bases in the middle. CDR3 protein: CASSEEWSTYEQYF. Written as DNA, the CDR3 is TGTGCCAGCAGTGAAGAGTGGAGTACGTACGAGCAGTACTTC.

This rearrangement joins TRBV19 to TRBJ2-3, with D maybe TRBD1 (5 bases). V was clipped by 7 bases and J by 8 bases, with 19 bases between them. The CDR3 is 14 amino acids. Germline CDR1 LNHDA, CDR2 SQIVND (reference sequence). CDR3 in DNA: TGTGCCAGTATGAGGCAGGGTATTTATGGTACGCAGTATTTT. Translation gives CASMRQGIYGTQYF.

The rearrangement joins TRBV15 to TRBJ2-7, with 7 bases aligning to TRBD2. Germline CDR1 reads LNHNV; CDR2 reads YYDKDF (reference sequence). CDR3 length equals 13 residues. After removal of 0 bases from V and 6 bases from J, the junction contained 2 bases not matched to a gene. The CDR3 nucleotides are TGTGCCACCAGCAGAGATGAGCGGGGCGAGCAGTACTTC. Translation gives CATSRDERGEQYF.

This rearrangement joins TRBV7-3 to TRBJ2-1; TRBD2 matches 9 bases. The CDR3 sequence is 16 residues long. V was pared by 5 bases and J by 8 bases, with 13 bases of the junction left unmatched. CDR1 is SGHTA, CDR2 FQGTGA, per germline. The CDR3 nucleotides are TGTGCCAGCAGCCCGGGACTAGCACAGTCCGTCTATGAGCAGTTCTTC. This codes for CASSPGLAQSVYEQFF.

In DNA, the CDR3 is TGCGCCAGCAGCTTGGAGGGGGTACTAGGCTACACCTTC. Translating gives CASSLEGVLGYTF. The chain uses TRBV5-1 and TRBJ1-2; a possible D gene is TRBD1 (6 bases). Germline V CDR1 and CDR2: SGHRS, YFSETQ. Deletions cut 0 bases from V and 8 bases from J, with 11 bases between. This CDR3 has 13 amino acids.

The chain joins TRBV28 to TRBJ2-1; 8 bases match TRBD2. J gave up 0 bases and V 6 bases, and 7 bases lay outside the gene matches. Germline V gene data show CDR1 as MDHEN and CDR2 as SYDVKM. This CDR3 spans 16 amino acids. CDR3 sequence: CASRLLAGSSYNEQFF. The DNA for the CDR3 is TGTGCCAGCAGACTCCTAGCGGGCAGCTCCTACAATGAGCAGTTCTTC.

This sequence joins TRBV19 and TRBJ1-5; 7 bases line up with TRBD1. Germline CDR1 and CDR2: LNHDA and SQIVND (reference sequence). The V gene end was trimmed by 5 bases and the J gene end by 0 bases; junction bases not matched to a gene: 4. The CDR3 has 15 amino acids. The CDR3 DNA sequence: TGTGCCAGTAGTTTCGGGACAGATAGCAATCAGCCCCAGCATTTT. This sequence encodes CASSFGTDSNQPQHF.

The chain combines TRBV7-2 with TRBJ2-6; TRBD1 matches 9 bases. The germline V gene encodes CDR1 SGHTA and CDR2 FQGNSA. The CDR3 is made up of 17 amino acids. V trimming: 5 bases; J trimming: 1 base; junction bases outside the gene matches: 6. Here the CDR3 reads CASSAAGTGSGANVLTF. Here the CDR3 DNA reads TGTGCCAGCAGCGCAGCCGGGACAGGGTCTGGGGCCAACGTCCTGACTTTC. Looking up the rest from reference TRBV7-2 and TRBJ2-6 gives the full variable domain: GAGVSQSPSNKVTEKGKDVELRCDPISGHTALYWYRQSLGQGLEFLIYFQGNSAPDKSGLPSDRFSAERTGGSVSTLTIQRTQQEDSAVYLCASSAAGTGSGANVLTFGAGSRLTVL.

Only one count was recorded for this clone. The rearrangement joins TRBV6-5 to TRBJ2-7; D possibly corresponds to TRBD1 (5 bases). Germline V gives CDR1 MNHEY, CDR2 SVGAGI. The CDR3 has 13 amino acids. V lost 8 bases, J lost 2 bases, and 13 bases lay in between. The CDR3 DNA sequence: TGTGCCAGCGGGCGGACACCGACCTACGAGCAGTACTTC. It encodes CASGRTPTYEQYF.

The rearrangement uses TRBV5-1 and TRBJ2-3; D is undetermined. V lost 1 base and J lost 0, with 9 bases in between. Germline V gene data show CDR1 as SGHRS and CDR2 as YFSETQ. CDR3 length equals 15 residues. The CDR3 DNA is TGCGCCAGCAGCTTGATCCAGACTAGCACAGATACGCAGTATTTT. Its protein product is CASSLIQTSTDTQYF.

The rearrangement uses TRBV15 and TRBJ2-5, with 11 bases lining up with TRBD2. The CDR3 has 16 residues. Germline CDR1 is LNHNV and CDR2 is YYDKDF (reference sequence). V dropped 1 base and J dropped 5; count of bases not matched to a gene: 6. As DNA, the CDR3 is TGTGCCACCAGCAGAGGGGGTAGCGGGAGGGATGAGACCCAGTACTTC. Its protein is CATSRGGSGRDETQYF.

The chain uses TRBV3-1 (or the pseudogene TRBV3-2) and TRBJ2-2; perhaps TRBD2 as D (5 bases). Germline V gene data show CDR1 as LGHDT and CDR2 as YNNKEL (reference sequence). The CDR3 runs to 12 residues. V was pared by 10 bases and J by 4 bases, with 10 bases between. The CDR3 region has the DNA TGTGCCACCACTAGTTCCACCGGGGAGCTGTTTTTT. It yields the protein CATTSSTGELFF.

The chain combines TRBV11-2 with TRBJ2-7; 8 nucleotides agree with TRBD1. This CDR3 has 15 amino acids. V was pared by 4 bases and J by 5 bases, with 10 bases of the junction left unmatched. Germline CDR1 reads SGHAT; CDR2 reads FQNNGV. The DNA of the CDR3 is TGTGCCAGCAGCTCCCCTCCGACAGGGGTCAACGAGCAGTACTTC. This translates into CASSSPPTGVNEQYF.

The chain recombines TRBV7-8 with TRBJ2-2, with a weak D call TRBD2 (6 bases). This CDR3 has 16 residues. The germline V and J ends were trimmed by 2 bases and 0 bases, with 10 bases remaining between them. Germline loops: CDR1 SGHVS, CDR2 FQNEAQ. For the CDR3, the DNA is TGTGCCAGCAGCTTATTCGGCGGGACGAACACCGGGGAGCTGTTTTTT. Translating it yields CASSLFGGTNTGELFF.

The gene calls are TRBV29-1 and TRBJ1-2; no firm D call. Germline CDR1 SQVTM, CDR2 ANQGSEA. V lost 7 bases and J lost 8, with 17 bases in between. CDR3 length: 12 residues. DNA of the CDR3: TGCAGCGCCGAGAGCGGTCCCTTGGGCTACACCTTC. It translates to CSAESGPLGYTF.

The CDR3: CASTADSYEQYF. The CDR3 DNA follows: TGTGCCAGCACCGCAGACTCGTACGAGCAGTACTTC. V gene TRBV6-5 combines with J gene TRBJ2-7; D not resolved. This CDR3 is built from 12 residues. Per the germline V gene, CDR1 is MNHEY and CDR2 is SVGAGI. The ends were cut back, 7 bases at V and 4 bases at J, with 11 bases in the middle.

V gene TRBV9 combines with J gene TRBJ1-3; D unclear. This CDR3 contains 16 residues. The germline V gene encodes CDR1 SGDLS and CDR2 YYNGEE. Trimming left V 3 bases short and J 9 bases short, with 22 bases between. The chain's CDR3 is CASSARGGFGEGTIYF. CDR3 nucleotides: TGTGCCAGCAGCGCACGAGGAGGGTTCGGGGAAGGCACCATATATTTT.

This clone was seen only once. This chain uses TRBV5-4 with TRBJ1-2; D is unresolved. CDR3 size: 16 residues. Germline assignment: CDR1 SGHNT and CDR2 YYREEE (reference sequence). V was pared by 4 bases and J by 5 bases, with 21 bases between. The CDR3 DNA follows: TGTGCCAGCAGCCCTTCAGTTAGTGGGCGGGTTTATGGCTACACCTTC. It specifies CASSPSVSGRVYGYTF.